Each of the 17 T cell receptor beta chains below was sequenced from the same sample in a study of control samples from healthy donors and cancer patients. Sequencing was performed with immunoSEQ multiplex PCR; in TCRdb, only in-frame clones are kept and a portion is missing. This table has approximately 90,000 clones, roughly 90% appearing once. Sequencing was performed on blood. Source of these receptors: a woman in her 70s in good health.

This clone appeared a single time. The CDR3 DNA reads TGTGCCTGGAGTGGGGGCGGGGACGCTAACTATGGCTACACCTTC. Encoded protein: CAWSGGGDANYGYTF. The V call is TRBV30, the J call TRBJ1-2; possible D gene TRBD1, 5 bases. The germline gives CDR1 GTSNPN, CDR2 SVGIG (reference sequence). Trimming removed 1 base at V and 0 bases at J, with 12 bases between. The CDR3 extends over 15 amino acids.

This chain joins TRBV5-6 and TRBJ1-1; no firm D call. Trimming left V 0 bases short and J 7 bases short, with 10 bases between. The CDR3 runs to 13 residues. Germline CDR1 SGHDT, CDR2 YYEEEE. CDR3 sequence reads: CASSLANGNEAFF. The CDR3 region has the DNA TGTGCCAGCAGCTTGGCCAACGGTAATGAAGCTTTCTTT.

The V call is TRBV9, the J call TRBJ1-4; TRBD1 might be the D (6 bases). The V gene lost 3 bases and the J gene lost 8 bases, with 17 bases spanning the gap. The CDR3 length is 15 residues. Germline lookup yields CDR1 SGDLS and CDR2 YYNGEE. The CDR3 coding sequence is TGTGCCAGCAGCGAGGGTCCAGGGGCAGAGGAAAAACTGTTTTTT. Translating gives CASSEGPGAEEKLFF.

This chain uses TRBV28 with TRBJ1-6, with D uncertain. Trimming stripped 6 bases from V and 10 bases from J, with 19 bases between. Germline CDR1 and CDR2: MDHEN and SYDVKM. The CDR3 has 15 residues. In DNA, the CDR3 is TGTGCCAGCAGCTCGGATGCGGGGATACTATCACCCCTCCACTTT. Translation gives CASSSDAGILSPLHF.

The chain recombines TRBV2 with TRBJ1-2; 10 positions match TRBD1. Germline V gene data show CDR1 as SNHLY and CDR2 as FYNNEI. This CDR3 has 14 amino acids. The V segment lost 5 bases and the J segment 8 bases; nucleotides outside the gene matches: 8. The CDR3 coding sequence is TGTGCCAGCAGTCCAGACAGGGGGCTTGGAGGCTACACCTTC. Translating it yields CASSPDRGLGGYTF.

The chain combines TRBV9 with TRBJ2-1, with D unresolved. The germline CDR1 and CDR2 sequences are SGDLS and YYNGEE. The CDR3 covers 14 residues. Trimming removed 0 bases at V and 6 bases at J, with 10 bases between. The CDR3 DNA is TGTGCCAGCAGCGTAGACCAGCCCGCCAATGAGCAGTTCTTC. As protein: CASSVDQPANEQFF.

This clone was recorded only once. CDR3 in amino acids: CASSGRQGKNTYEQYF. CDR3 coding DNA: TGTGCCAGCAGCGGAAGACAGGGGAAGAATACCTACGAGCAGTACTTC. The V call is TRBV7-9, the J call TRBJ2-7; TRBD1 matches at 8 bases. Germline V lookup: CDR1 SEHNR, CDR2 FQNEAQ (reference sequence). V was pared by 5 bases and J by 2 bases, with 11 bases of the junction left unmatched. There are 16 residues in the CDR3.

The rearrangement joins TRBV5-1 to TRBJ2-1; D is perhaps TRBD1 (5 bases). The CDR3 covers 15 residues. V shed 2 bases and J shed 0 bases, with 9 bases lying between them. Germline CDR1 and CDR2: SGHRS and YFSETQ. CDR3 bases: TGCGCCAGCAGCTTTACAGGAAACTCCTACAATGAGCAGTTCTTC. Translating gives CASSFTGNSYNEQFF. The full variable domain, rest sourced from reference TRBV5-1 and TRBJ2-1, is KAGVTQTPRYLIKTRGQQVTLSCSPISGHRSVSWYQQTPGQGLQFLFEYFSETQRNKGNFPGRFSGRQFSNSRSEMNVSTLELGDSALYLCASSFTGNSYNEQFFGPGTRLTVL.

This chain joins TRBV6-5 and TRBJ1-2, with D hard to call. There are 15 residues in the CDR3. CDR1 MNHEY and CDR2 SVGAGI come from the germline V gene. V lost 3 bases, J lost 0 bases, and 11 bases lay in between. CDR3 loop: CASSYGSGSNYGYTF. CDR3 DNA sequence: TGTGCCAGCAGTTATGGGTCAGGCTCTAACTATGGCTACACCTTC.

This clone has just one count. This CDR3 is CASSLAGLSEAFF. The CDR3, as DNA: TGTGCCAGCAGCTTAGCTGGGTTATCTGAAGCTTTCTTT. The J gene is TRBJ1-1, the V gene TRBV7-2; the D is unclear. The CDR3 totals 13 residues. Germline lookup yields CDR1 SGHTA and CDR2 FQGNSA. V lost 0 bases and J lost 6, with 8 bases in between.

The genes are TRBV2 and TRBJ2-1; 14 nucleotides align to TRBD2. The V gene's germline CDR1 is SNHLY and CDR2 FYNNEI. J gave up 15 bases and V 6 bases, and 10 bases lay outside the gene matches. The CDR3 has 14 residues. Here the CDR3 DNA reads TGTGCCAGCAGCCGGGGGACTAGCGGGAGTAGGCCGTTCTTC. Protein sequence: CASSRGTSGSRPFF. Looking up the rest from reference TRBV2 and TRBJ2-1 gives the full variable domain: EPEVTQTPSHQVTQMGQEVILRCVPISNHLYFYWYRQILGQKVEFLVSFYNNEISEKSEIFDDQFSVERPDGSNFTLKIRSTKLEDSAMYFCASSRGTSGSRPFFGPGTRLTVL.

The chain links TRBV7-9 to TRBJ1-2; D possibly corresponds to TRBD1 (6 bases). Germline assignment: CDR1 SEHNR and CDR2 FQNEAQ (reference sequence). The V and J ends lost 5 bases and 2 bases respectively, with 15 bases between them. The CDR3 runs to 15 residues. CDR3: CASSLWTDPNYGYTF. DNA of the CDR3: TGTGCCAGCAGCCTATGGACAGACCCAAACTATGGCTACACCTTC.

The rearrangement uses TRBV19 and TRBJ1-5; 7 bases align to TRBD1. The V segment lost 3 bases and the J segment 2 bases; nucleotides outside the gene matches: 1. Germline lookup yields CDR1 LNHDA and CDR2 SQIVND (reference sequence). This CDR3 region has 14 residues. The CDR3 loop reads CASSIGQGNQPQHF. The CDR3 region has the DNA TGTGCCAGTAGTATCGGACAGGGCAATCAGCCCCAGCATTTT.

The chain's CDR3 is CASSSLTSADNEQFF. The CDR3 coding sequence is TGCGCCAGCAGCTCACTGACTAGCGCTGACAATGAGCAGTTCTTC. The chain has TRBV5-1 and TRBJ2-1; 8 bases are a match to TRBD2. This CDR3 spans 15 amino acids. V dropped 3 bases and J dropped 5; count of bases not matched to a gene: 7. The germline V gene encodes CDR1 SGHRS and CDR2 YFSETQ.

J is TRBJ1-1 and V is TRBV6-5; 9 bases line up with TRBD1. The V segment lost 7 bases and the J segment 7 bases; nucleotides outside the gene matches: 4. Germline-derived CDR1 and CDR2 are MNHEY and SVGAGI. This CDR3 spans 12 amino acids. In nucleotides, the CDR3 is TGTGCCAGCACGGACAGGGGCCTTGAAGCTTTCTTT. Residues: CASTDRGLEAFF.

The genes are TRBV21-1 and TRBJ2-2; the table's D call, TRBD2, was not checked against the DNA. TRBV21-1 is a listed pseudogene. The CDR3 consists of 17 residues. The CDR3 loop is CASSKEGGRGYPGELFF. CDR3 bases: TGTGCCAGCAGCAAAGAAGGAGGGAGGGGTTATCCCGGGGAGCTGTTTTTT.

V is TRBV12-3 or TRBV12-4 and J is TRBJ1-5; TRBD1 might be the D (5 bases). V was cut by 7 bases and J by 5 bases, with 12 bases left in between. The CDR3 consists of 13 residues. DNA for the CDR3: TGTGCCAGCACTCGGGGGGAATATCAGCCCCAGCATTTT. The encoded protein is CASTRGEYQPQHF.